This TCR beta chain appears in the sequencing data of a study of T cells in Graves' hyperthyroidism and ophthalmopathy. Findings and caveats of the study: Ophthalmopathy was told apart from stable hyperthyroidism by a 13 V-J model.

Using RNA transcripts as the source, TCR beta CDR3 regions were amplified. The HTBI primer set drove a first-round RT-PCR of the TCR CDR3. TCRdb analysed the multiplex PCR reads with MiXCR anew, one entry per CDR3 protein. The data contain a few hundred thousand distinct CDR3 sequences, roughly a sixth of them singletons. As to this clonotype: Its specificity is not known.

The patients, who ranged from 18 to 65 in age, presented with newly diagnosed hyperthyroidism lasting under 2 months. Diagnosing involved the use of clinical symptoms, serum thyroxine and TRAb, thyroid ultrasound and orbital computed tomography. The PBMCs were taken from about 9.7 ml of fresh peripheral blood. Trimming removed 1 base at V and 4 bases at J, with 8 bases between. The CDR3 loop spans 13 amino acids. Looked up from germline, CDR1 is SQVTM and CDR2 is ANQGSEA. The material sequenced was blood. The clonotype comes from a woman aged 50 to 60 with Graves' hyperthyroidism. The rearrangement links TRBV29-1 to TRBJ1-5; no clear D. CDR3 sequence: CSVEVQKNQPQHF. The CDR3 nucleotides are TGCAGCGTTGAAGTACAGAAGAATCAGCCCCAGCATTTT. The complete variable domain, with remaining parts taken from reference TRBV29-1 and TRBJ1-5, reads SAVISQKPSRDICQRGTSLTIQCQVDSQVTMMFWYRQQPGQSLTLIATANQGSEATYESGFVIDKFPISRPNLTFSTLTVSNMSPEDSSIYLCSVEVQKNQPQHFGDGTRLSIL.